The 2 T cell receptor beta chains in this list originate from one sample, sequenced in a study of T cells in localized non-small cell lung cancer. Using immunoSEQ multiplex PCR, the repertoire was profiled, and TCRdb retains in-frame clones only, with some absent. The sample holds 60,000 to 75,000 clones, 80% to 90% seen once. This specimen consisted of peripheral blood, obtained before any cancer treatment. These receptors all come from a female donor over 55 with stage I lung adenocarcinoma.

V is TRBV27 and J is TRBJ1-5, with 7 bases lining up with TRBD1. Trimming took 3 bases from V and 3 from J; bases not matched to a gene: 8. CDR1 and CDR2 from the germline V gene are MNHEY and SMNVEV (reference sequence). This CDR3 has 16 amino acids. This CDR3 reads CASSFYRGWHNQPQHF. CDR3 DNA: TGTGCCAGCAGTTTCTACAGGGGCTGGCACAATCAGCCCCAGCATTTT.

The rearrangement uses TRBV7-9 and TRBJ1-4, with a tentative D call TRBD1 (6 bases). Looked up from germline, CDR1 is SEHNR and CDR2 is FQNEAQ (reference sequence). The germline V and J ends were trimmed by 1 base and 5 bases, with 14 bases remaining between them. The CDR3 sequence is 16 residues long. The CDR3 bases are TGTGCCAGCAGCTTAGTCGTACAGGGAGGGAATGAAAAACTGTTTTTT. Translation gives CASSLVVQGGNEKLFF.